These T cell receptor beta chains were read from a single sample in a study of T cells in Graves' hyperthyroidism and ophthalmopathy. Using its own MiXCR run on the multiplex PCR reads, TCRdb lists one record per CDR3 protein. Of approximately 870,000 distinct CDR3 sequences listed, about 38% are singletons. Sequencing input: blood. These receptors came from a man aged 18 to 29 with Graves' hyperthyroidism. The CDR3 runs from the conserved cysteine through the conserved F or W. D genes are given only for firm matches. Only some rows state a clone size, as once, few, many or a class for expanded clones.

d_call,clone_size,j_call,v_call,cdr3_aa,cdr3_nt
TRBD1,NA,TRBJ2-7,TRBV6-5,CASRQPGQGGSKEQYF,TGTGCCAGCAGGCAACCGGGACAGGGAGGAAGTAAGGAGCAGTACTTC
TRBD1,NA,TRBJ2-3,TRBV9,CASQRGQGATDTQYF,TGTGCCAGCCAAAGAGGGCAGGGGGCAACAGATACGCAGTATTTT
TRBD1,NA,TRBJ1-6,TRBV4-3,CASSHGQVMDSPLHF,TGCGCCAGCAGCCACGGACAGGTTATGGATTCACCCCTCCACTTT
NA,NA,TRBJ1-1,TRBV5-1,CASSRGGDETEAFF,TGCGCCAGCAGTCGAGGGGGTGACGAGACTGAAGCTTTCTTT
NA,NA,TRBJ1-6,TRBV7-3,CASSSISDSYNSPLHF,TGTGCCAGCAGCTCGATATCCGACTCCTATAATTCACCCCTCCACTTT
NA,NA,TRBJ1-4,TRBV19,CASSPWRVEKLFF,TGTGCCAGTAGTCCATGGAGGGTCGAAAAACTGTTTTTT
NA,few,TRBJ2-7,TRBV10-3,CASSEVGVNEQYF,TGTGCCAGCAGTGAAGTTGGGGTAAACGAGCAGTACTTC
NA,NA,TRBJ2-3,TRBV15,CATSRHSTDTQYF,TGTGCCACCAGCAGACACAGCACAGATACGCAGTATTTT
TRBD1,NA,TRBJ2-7,TRBV19,CASNPGGGYEQYF,TGTGCCAGTAATCCAGGGGGCGGGTACGAGCAGTACTTC
NA,NA,TRBJ1-1,TRBV25-1,CASSLYGRPNTEAFF,TGTGCCAGCAGTTTATATGGGCGGCCGAACACTGAAGCTTTCTTT
TRBD2,few,TRBJ2-5,TRBV4-1,CASSQSGGTDQETQYF,TGCGCCAGCAGCCAAAGCGGGGGGACGGACCAAGAGACCCAGTACTTC
NA,many,TRBJ1-4,TRBV29-1,CSVGRATNEKLFF,TGCAGCGTTGGGAGGGCAACTAATGAAAAACTGTTTTTT
NA,NA,TRBJ2-7,TRBV29-1,CSVSEPGTYEQYF,TGCAGCGTGAGCGAGCCGGGGACCTACGAGCAGTACTTC
TRBD2,many,TRBJ2-7,TRBV15,CATSRGSGGPYEQYF,TGTGCCACCAGCAGAGGTAGCGGGGGGCCCTACGAGCAGTACTTC
NA,many,TRBJ2-7,TRBV7-3,CASSYRDTRYEQYF,TGTGCCAGCAGCTACCGGGACACCCGTTACGAGCAGTACTTC
NA,few,TRBJ1-4,TRBV13,CASSPRGANEKLFF,TGTGCCAGCAGTCCCCGGGGGGCTAATGAAAAACTGTTTTTT
NA,NA,TRBJ1-2,TRBV10-3,CATLSGGGDGYTF,TGTGCCACCCTCTCCGGGGGGGGGGATGGCTACACCTTC
TRBD1,few,TRBJ1-2,TRBV19,CASSNQDRGPEGYTF,TGTGCCAGTAGTAATCAGGACAGGGGGCCGGAAGGCTACACCTTC
TRBD1,NA,TRBJ1-5,TRBV12-3/TRBV12-4,CASSLRGGLNQPQHF,TGTGCCAGCAGTCTCAGGGGGGGGCTCAATCAGCCCCAGCATTTT
NA,NA,TRBJ1-1,TRBV20-1,CSAQWPSYTEAFF,TGCAGTGCACAGTGGCCCTCTTACACTGAAGCTTTCTTT
NA,NA,TRBJ1-5,TRBV19,CASSLGVTGNQPQHF,TGTGCCAGCAGCTTAGGGGTGACGGGCAATCAGCCCCAGCATTTT
NA,NA,TRBJ1-2,TRBV25-1,CASHGHPNYGYTF,TGTGCCAGCCATGGACACCCTAACTATGGCTACACCTTC
NA,few,TRBJ1-6,TRBV28,CASSLGGLSLHF,TGTGCCAGCAGTTTAGGGGGGTTGTCCCTCCACTTT
NA,many,TRBJ1-5,TRBV24-1,CATSDLYSNQPQHF,TGTGCCACCAGTGATTTGTATAGCAATCAGCCCCAGCATTTT
NA,many,TRBJ1-1,TRBV2,CASSVLQGNTEAFF,TGTGCCAGCAGTGTATTACAGGGGAACACTGAAGCTTTCTTT
NA,many,TRBJ1-1,TRBV12-3/TRBV12-4,CASSLHLEAFF,TGTGCCAGCAGTTTACACCTTGAAGCTTTCTTT
NA,NA,TRBJ1-1,TRBV19,CASIGMPNTEAFF,TGTGCCAGTATTGGGATGCCGAACACTGAAGCTTTCTTT
TRBD1,few,TRBJ1-1,TRBV5-1,CASSWTGSPNTEAFF,TGTGCCAGCAGCTGGACAGGGAGCCCGAACACTGAAGCTTTCTTT
NA,NA,TRBJ2-5,TRBV10-3,CAIRGPSETQYF,TGTGCCATCAGGGGACCGTCCGAGACCCAGTACTTC
TRBD1,many,TRBJ2-5,TRBV12-3/TRBV12-4,CASSLGRGRETQYF,TGTGCCAGCAGCTTAGGCAGGGGGCGGGAGACCCAGTACTTC
NA,NA,TRBJ1-5,TRBV4-1,CASSHSEFSNQPQHF,TGTGCCAGCAGCCACTCAGAGTTTAGCAATCAGCCCCAGCATTTT
TRBD1,NA,TRBJ1-5,TRBV11-2,CASSPPGQGRNQPQHF,TGTGCCAGCAGCCCACCGGGACAGGGTAGGAATCAGCCCCAGCATTTT
TRBD1,many,TRBJ1-2,TRBV13,CASSLGDRDIRYTF,TGTGCCAGCAGCTTAGGGGACAGGGATATTCGCTACACCTTC
NA,many,TRBJ1-1,TRBV25-1,CASSFPGAEAFF,TGTGCCAGCAGTTTCCCCGGCGCTGAAGCTTTCTTT
NA,NA,TRBJ1-1,TRBV10-3,CAISGAQGTEAFF,TGTGCCATCAGTGGGGCACAAGGCACTGAAGCTTTCTTT
TRBD1,NA,TRBJ2-2,TRBV20-1,CSARGQGAIDGELFF,TGCAGTGCTAGAGGGCAGGGGGCGATTGACGGGGAGCTGTTTTTT
NA,many,TRBJ1-1,TRBV29-1,CSVASSGDTEAFF,TGCAGCGTTGCGAGTTCGGGGGACACTGAAGCTTTCTTT
TRBD1,NA,TRBJ1-5,TRBV10-3,CASSYSGTDRGPRNQPQHF,TGTGCCAGCAGTTACTCGGGGACGGACAGGGGGCCGCGGAATCAGCCCCAGCATTTT
NA,NA,TRBJ1-2,TRBV12-3/TRBV12-4,CASSQTVYGYTF,TGTGCCAGCAGTCAGACAGTCTATGGCTACACCTTC
NA,NA,TRBJ2-2,TRBV7-9,CASSLAGPRGLFF,TGTGCCAGCAGCTTAGCGGGGCCCAGGGGGCTGTTTTTT
NA,NA,TRBJ1-5,TRBV2,CASSEALGAGNQPQHF,TGTGCCAGCAGTGAAGCGCTTGGGGCAGGGAATCAGCCCCAGCATTTT
NA,many,TRBJ2-5,TRBV2,CATGSVGETQYF,TGTGCCACCGGTTCAGTGGGGGAGACCCAGTACTTC
NA,NA,TRBJ2-2,TRBV19,CASSLFNRSPGELFF,TGTGCCAGTAGTTTATTCAACCGTTCCCCCGGGGAGCTGTTTTTT
NA,NA,TRBJ2-7,TRBV7-2,CASIPQDSKGEQYF,TGTGCCAGCATCCCCCAGGACAGCAAGGGCGAGCAGTACTTC
NA,many,TRBJ1-1,TRBV7-8,CASSWGRYTEAFF,TGTGCCAGCAGCTGGGGACGGTACACTGAAGCTTTCTTT
TRBD2,few,TRBJ2-5,TRBV7-8,CASSSERGGPETQYF,TGTGCCAGCAGCTCCGAGCGGGGGGGCCCGGAGACCCAGTACTTC
NA,NA,TRBJ1-5,TRBV7-3,CASGSVVSNQPQHF,TGTGCCAGCGGTTCCGTTGTGAGCAATCAGCCCCAGCATTTT
TRBD1,NA,TRBJ1-4,TRBV7-9,CASSFGQGGLNEKLFF,TGTGCCAGCAGCTTCGGACAGGGCGGCCTTAATGAAAAACTGTTTTTT
TRBD1,NA,TRBJ2-5,TRBV7-9,CASSEGGPLGETQYF,TGTGCCAGCAGTGAAGGGGGCCCGCTTGGGGAGACCCAGTACTTC
NA,NA,TRBJ2-7,TRBV7-6,CASSSGNRAYEQYF,TGTGCCAGCAGCTCGGGGAATAGGGCCTACGAGCAGTACTTC